This TCR beta chain was found in a study of blood T cell repertoires in COVID-19. Whole-study context: From the United States, Italy and Spain came samples of acute and convalescent COVID-19. PBMCs, B-cell-depleted T cells, or T cells were the source of the cDNA or gDNA that made up the material.

One Seattle source followed patients from active infection through their disease course. Method: immunoSEQ multiplex PCR; TCRdb's copy keeps in-frame clones and lacks some. The sample includes around 370,000 clones, about 88% of them seen just once. Germline V lookup: CDR1 SGHRS, CDR2 YFSETQ. The CDR3 is 15 amino acids. V was clipped by 0 bases and J by 1 base; unmatched bases: 3. Sequencing used peripheral blood. The J gene is TRBJ1-2, the V gene TRBV5-1; TRBD1 matches 7 bases. The sequence was obtained from a woman between 65 and 79 years old with COVID-19, enrolled during active disease. CDR3 sequence reads: CASSLEGGGNYGYTF. CDR3 in DNA: TGCGCCAGCAGCTTGGAAGGGGGCGGTAACTATGGCTACACCTTC.